What follows are 25 T cell receptor beta chains derived from one specimen sequenced in a study of blood T cell repertoires in COVID-19. Some clones are missing from TCRdb's copy, which holds only in-frame ones; the method was immunoSEQ multiplex PCR. The data hold 30,000 or so clones, with approximately 85% observed a single time. The specimen sequenced was peripheral blood. These receptors were obtained from a man at least 80 years old with active COVID-19.

This chain links TRBV6-1 with TRBJ1-1; weak D call: TRBD1 (5 bases). Germline-derived CDR1 and CDR2 are MNHNS and SASEGT. V was cut by 3 bases and J by 0 bases, with 14 bases left in between. This CDR3 has 16 amino acids. In DNA, the CDR3 is TGTGCCAGCAGTGAGCGGGGACTTACATTGAACACTGAAGCTTTCTTT. The encoded protein is CASSERGLTLNTEAFF.

The CDR3 bases are TGTGCCAGCAGCCCGCTAGCGGGGGGGTCAGATACGCAGTATTTT. It translates to CASSPLAGGSDTQYF. The rearrangement joins TRBV7-3 to TRBJ2-3; 12 nucleotides line up with TRBD2. The CDR3 loop spans 15 amino acids. Germline CDR1 is SGHTA and CDR2 is FQGTGA. V lost 5 bases, J lost 4 bases, and 4 bases stayed unmatched.

The chain has TRBV7-2 and TRBJ2-3; 7 nucleotides match TRBD1. This CDR3 has 14 residues. Germline trimming cut 5 bases from V and 0 bases from J; bases unmatched to any gene: 2. Germline V gene data show CDR1 as SGHTA and CDR2 as FQGNSA. CDR3 protein: CASSPGQSTDTQYF. The CDR3 DNA sequence: TGTGCCAGCAGCCCGGGACAGAGCACAGATACGCAGTATTTT.

The chain joins TRBV28 to TRBJ2-2, with 14 nucleotides matching TRBD2. Per germline, CDR1 MDHEN and CDR2 SYDVKM. Losses at the gene ends were 8 bases for V and 1 base for J; bases not matched to a gene: 0. The CDR3 covers 15 residues. CDR3 sequence reads: CASGLAGGNTGELFF. CDR3 DNA sequence: TGTGCCAGCGGACTAGCGGGGGGGAACACCGGGGAGCTGTTTTTT.

The chain is built from TRBV7-3 and TRBJ2-2; 11 nucleotides line up with TRBD2. Germline CDR1 reads SGHTA; CDR2 reads FQGTGA. The CDR3 contains 17 residues. Trimming took 2 bases from V and 5 from J; bases not matched to a gene: 7. DNA for the CDR3: TGTGCCAGCAGCTTAGGGCTAGCGGGGGGAGTGACCGGGGAGCTGTTTTTT. This sequence encodes CASSLGLAGGVTGELFF.

This clone appeared a single time. This rearrangement joins TRBV9 to TRBJ1-2; 9 nucleotides match TRBD1. Per germline, CDR1 SGDLS and CDR2 YYNGEE. The ends lost 5 bases at V and 7 bases at J; junction bases unmatched: 3. This CDR3 spans 12 amino acids. CDR3 residues: CASSLTGGGYTF. The CDR3 region has the DNA TGTGCCAGCAGTTTGACAGGGGGTGGCTACACCTTC.

The chain uses TRBV30 and TRBJ1-1; tentative D call: TRBD1 (6 bases). V was pared by 0 bases and J by 6 bases, with 8 bases between. Germline lookup yields CDR1 GTSNPN and CDR2 SVGIG (reference sequence). The CDR3 consists of 12 residues. Here the CDR3 reads CAWSVTGPEAFF. Here the CDR3 DNA reads TGTGCCTGGAGTGTGACAGGTCCTGAAGCTTTCTTT. The entire variable domain, with the rest obtained from reference TRBV30 and TRBJ1-1, is as follows: SQTIHQWPATLVQPVGSPLSLECTVEGTSNPNLYWYRQAAGRGLQLLFYSVGIGQISSEVPQNLSASRPQDRQFILSSKKLLLSDSGFYLCAWSVTGPEAFFGQGTRLTVV.

The genes are TRBV10-3 and TRBJ1-4; D remains unclear. The CDR3 has 14 amino acids. CDR1 and CDR2 (germline): ENHRY, SYGVKD. The V gene lost 0 bases and the J gene lost 4 bases, with 6 bases spanning the gap. This CDR3 is CAISESRVNEKLFF. The CDR3, as DNA: TGTGCCATCAGTGAGTCGCGAGTTAATGAAAAACTGTTTTTT.

The chain links TRBV5-1 to TRBJ2-7; D is ambiguous. CDR3 length: 13 amino acids. V was pared by 2 bases and J by 4 bases, with 10 bases between. Germline-derived CDR1 and CDR2 are SGHRS and YFSETQ. CDR3 nucleotide sequence: TGCGCCAGCAGCTTAACACGGCGGTACGAGCAGTACTTC. Protein: CASSLTRRYEQYF.

The rearrangement uses TRBV9 and TRBJ2-1; 11 bases line up with TRBD2. The junction had 0 bases not matched to a gene; V was cut back by 0 bases and J by 1 base. The CDR3 contains 16 residues. CDR1 SGDLS and CDR2 YYNGEE come from the germline V gene. CDR3 residues: CASSVGTSGSYNEQFF. The CDR3 coding sequence is TGTGCCAGCAGCGTAGGGACTAGCGGGTCCTACAATGAGCAGTTCTTC.

The V gene is TRBV7-9, the J gene TRBJ1-1, with TRBD1 as a possible D gene (5 bases). Germline values: CDR1 SEHNR, CDR2 FQNEAQ (reference sequence). V lost 5 bases to trimming and J lost 3 bases, with 7 bases between them. The CDR3 spans 12 residues. The CDR3 DNA is TGTGCCAGCAGCCGGGGGGACACTGAAGCTTTCTTT. Protein: CASSRGDTEAFF. Variable domain in full (rest from reference TRBV7-9 and TRBJ1-1): DTGVSQNPRHKITKRGQNVTFRCDPISEHNRLYWYRQTLGQGPEFLTYFQNEAQLEKSRLLSDRFSAERPKGSFSTLEIQRTEQGDSAMYLCASSRGDTEAFFGQGTRLTVV.

The rearrangement links TRBV7-9 to TRBJ1-2; 10 nucleotides agree with TRBD1. The CDR3 contains 18 residues. CDR1 is SEHNR and CDR2 is FQNEAQ in the germline V gene (reference sequence). With 5 bases clipped from V and 0 bases from J, the junction kept 12 bases outside the gene matches. The CDR3 DNA follows: TGTGCCAGCAGCCGAACCGGGACAGGGGTTCTATCTAACTATGGCTACACCTTC. It specifies CASSRTGTGVLSNYGYTF.

The V gene is TRBV29-1, the J gene TRBJ1-1, with 7 positions matching TRBD1. The ends lost 5 bases at V and 1 base at J; junction bases unmatched: 1. This CDR3 region has 12 residues. Germline lookup yields CDR1 SQVTM and CDR2 ANQGSEA. The CDR3 DNA reads TGCAGCGTTCGGACAGGGAACACTGAAGCTTTCTTT. Protein: CSVRTGNTEAFF.

This rearrangement joins TRBV27 to TRBJ1-2, with unresolved D. The V end lost 2 bases, the J end lost 8 bases, and 12 bases lay between the germline ends. Looked up from germline, CDR1 is MNHEY and CDR2 is SMNVEV (reference sequence). This CDR3 is built from 13 residues. The CDR3: CASSLRAGPGYTF. The CDR3 nucleotides read TGTGCCAGCAGTTTACGTGCGGGCCCCGGCTACACCTTC.

The chain couples TRBV11-1 to TRBJ1-1; 8 bases are a match to TRBD1. CDR3 length equals 15 residues. V shed 4 bases, J shed 6 bases, and the junction held 10 bases outside the gene matches. Germline lookup yields CDR1 SGHAT and CDR2 FQDESV (reference sequence). The CDR3 DNA reads as TGTGCCAGCAGCTCCGACAGGGGATTGAATGCTGAAGCTTTCTTT. Protein product: CASSSDRGLNAEAFF.

The CDR3 region is CSASAGSNQPQHF. The DNA for the CDR3 is TGCAGTGCTAGTGCAGGGAGCAATCAGCCCCAGCATTTT. V and J are TRBV20-1 and TRBJ1-5; TRBD1 is a possible D gene (5 bases). CDR1 and CDR2 from the germline V gene are DFQATT and SNEGSKA (reference sequence). The CDR3 consists of 13 residues. Trimming left V 3 bases short and J 1 base short, with 7 bases between.

The chain uses TRBV25-1 and TRBJ2-1; 14 bases fit TRBD2. CDR1 and CDR2 (germline): MGHDK, SYGVNS. V shed 4 bases, J shed 7 bases, and the junction held 3 bases outside the gene matches. This CDR3 is built from 15 residues. CDR3 sequence: CASSGLAGGPNEQFF. CDR3 coding DNA: TGTGCCAGCAGTGGACTAGCGGGGGGGCCAAATGAGCAGTTCTTC.

The chain employs TRBV7-2 and TRBJ2-2; TRBD1 aligns across 8 bases. The junction had 6 bases not matched to a gene; V was cut back by 5 bases and J by 7 bases. CDR3 length: 14 residues. Germline V CDR1 and CDR2: SGHTA, FQGNSA. The CDR3 here is CASSPGQGGGELFF. In nucleotides, the CDR3 is TGTGCCAGCAGCCCAGGACAGGGCGGCGGGGAGCTGTTTTTT.

The chain carries TRBV3-1 (or the pseudogene TRBV3-2) and TRBJ1-4; D is possibly TRBD1 (5 bases). Germline assignment: CDR1 LGHDT and CDR2 YNNKEL (reference sequence). CDR3 length equals 15 residues. Trimming pared 4 bases from V and 2 bases from J, leaving 11 bases between. Here the CDR3 DNA reads TGTGCCAGCAGCCCATACCCAGGGACTAATGAAAAACTGTTTTTT. Its translation is CASSPYPGTNEKLFF.

The V call is TRBV28, the J call TRBJ2-1; 11 nucleotides match TRBD1. The CDR3 spans 12 residues. CDR1 and CDR2 (germline): MDHEN, SYDVKM. V shed 6 bases and J 10 bases; nucleotides not matched to a gene: 2. In DNA form, the CDR3 reads TGTGCCAGCAGCGGGACAGGGGGGGAGCAGTTCTTC. Protein sequence: CASSGTGGEQFF. Using reference TRBV28 and TRBJ2-1 for the parts outside the CDR3, the full variable domain is DVKVTQSSRYLVKRTGEKVFLECVQDMDHENMFWYRQDPGLGLRLIYFSYDVKMKEKGDIPEGYSVSREKKERFSLILESASTNQTSMYLCASSGTGGEQFFGPGTRLTVL.

A single count supports this clone. The V call is TRBV28, the J call TRBJ2-7, with TRBD2 matching over 8 bases. Germline CDR1 MDHEN, CDR2 SYDVKM. The ends lost 2 bases at V and 9 bases at J; junction bases unmatched: 9. The CDR3 totals 14 residues. In DNA form, the CDR3 reads TGTGCCAGCAGTTTAGCGGGGGGAATCCTGGGGCAGTACTTC. Translating it yields CASSLAGGILGQYF.

This clone has a handful of counts. The gene calls are TRBV3-1 (or the pseudogene TRBV3-2) and TRBJ1-1; D uncertain. This CDR3 region has 15 residues. Between the trimmed V and J ends, which lost 0 bases and 0 bases, there was a span of 8 bases. Germline loops: CDR1 LGHDT, CDR2 YNNKEL (reference sequence). The CDR3 here is CASSQEGGLNTEAFF. CDR3 nucleotides: TGTGCCAGCAGCCAAGAGGGCGGGTTGAACACTGAAGCTTTCTTT.

The genes are TRBV7-3 and TRBJ1-1; D remains unclear. Trimming took off 0 bases at V and 4 bases at J, with 6 bases between the two ends. The length of the CDR3 is 13 residues. The germline CDR1 and CDR2 sequences are SGHTA and FQGTGA. The CDR3 sequence: CASSLTTGTEAFF. The CDR3 coding sequence is TGTGCCAGCAGCTTAACCACTGGCACTGAAGCTTTCTTT.

The rearrangement joins TRBV6-2 or TRBV6-3 to TRBJ2-5; 15 bases agree with TRBD2. V was pared by 6 bases and J by 5 bases, with 13 bases of the junction left unmatched. CDR1 is MNHEY and CDR2 is SVGEGT in the germline V gene. The CDR3 loop spans 18 amino acids. CDR3 region: CASSTAPGTSGGWETQYF. CDR3 DNA: TGTGCCAGCAGCACCGCCCCCGGGACTAGCGGGGGGTGGGAGACCCAGTACTTC.

The V call is TRBV7-3, the J call TRBJ2-6; 8 bases align to TRBD2. This CDR3 contains 15 residues. Germline-derived CDR1 and CDR2 are SGHTA and FQGTGA. V shed 5 bases and J 4 bases; nucleotides not matched to a gene: 4. Here the CDR3 reads CASSREGSGANVLTF. CDR3 in DNA: TGTGCCAGCAGCCGGGAGGGTTCAGGGGCCAACGTCCTGACTTTC.